Each of the 14 T cell receptor beta chains below was sequenced from the same sample in a study of T cell responses to AZD1222 COVID-19 vaccine. The repertoire was sequenced with immunoSEQ multiplex PCR; TCRdb's copy has only in-frame clones and lacks some. This sample yields 85,000 to 120,000 clones, of which about 90% are seen a single time; less than 9.5% belongs to the top ten. Sequenced here: peripheral blood, sampled 28 days after the second AZD1222 dose. The receptors originated from an adult who received the AZD1222 COVID-19 vaccine.

Concerning this clone itself: Sequence at one end of the junction differs from germline and may be a read error. This chain uses TRBV7-7 with TRBJ2-3, with a possible D match to TRBD2 (5 bases). The CDR3 is made up of 15 amino acids. CDR1 SSHAT and CDR2 FNYEAQ come from the germline V gene (reference sequence). The CDR3 is CASSLNGVSTDTQYF. As DNA, the CDR3 is TGTGCTAGCAGCTTAAACGGGGTTAGCACAGATACGCAGTATTTT. Together with reference TRBV7-7 and TRBJ2-3, the CDR3 gives the full variable domain: GAGVSQSPRYKVTKRGQDVTLRCDPISSHATLYWYQQALGQGPEFLTYFNYEAQPDKSGLPSDRFSAERPEGSISTLTIQRTEQRDSAMYRCASSLNGVSTDTQYFGPGTRLTVL.

The chain links TRBV25-1 to TRBJ1-5, with D hard to call. This CDR3 is built from 13 residues. Germline V CDR1 and CDR2: MGHDK, SYGVNS. Trimming pared 4 bases from V and 6 bases from J, leaving 10 bases between. This CDR3 reads CASSVGMAQPQHF. The CDR3 DNA follows: TGTGCCAGCAGTGTAGGGATGGCTCAGCCCCAGCATTTT.

V gene TRBV6-5 combines with J gene TRBJ2-2; the D gene is possibly TRBD1 (6 bases). V lost 6 bases to trimming and J lost 0 bases, with 11 bases between them. The CDR3 is made up of 15 amino acids. Looked up from germline, CDR1 is MNHEY and CDR2 is SVGAGI. The CDR3 spells CASRKTGANTGELFF. The CDR3 DNA sequence: TGTGCCAGCAGGAAGACAGGCGCGAACACCGGGGAGCTGTTTTTT.

The chain employs TRBV6-5 and TRBJ2-4; TRBD1 matches 7 bases. The V gene's germline CDR1 is MNHEY and CDR2 SVGAGI. The CDR3 contains 14 residues. Trimming at V came to 8 bases and at J to 6 bases, leaving 10 bases not matched to a gene. For the CDR3, the DNA is TGTGCCAGCGTCCTGGGGACAGAGATAAACATTCAGTACTTC. Protein sequence: CASVLGTEINIQYF.

The V and J genes are TRBV7-9 and TRBJ2-3; TRBD2 might be the D (6 bases). With 2 bases removed from V and 0 bases from J, the gap between germline ends came to 9 bases. CDR1 is SEHNR and CDR2 is FQNEAQ in the germline V gene (reference sequence). This CDR3 spans 15 amino acids. The CDR3 reads CASSLTSSSTDTQYF. The CDR3 DNA reads as TGTGCCAGCAGCTTAACTAGCTCTAGCACAGATACGCAGTATTTT.

The chain joins TRBV14 to TRBJ2-2; D is ambiguous. This CDR3 spans 14 amino acids. V lost 1 base and J 3 bases, leaving 6 bases between the germline ends. Germline V gene lookup returns CDR1 SGHDN and CDR2 FVKESK. The CDR3 bases are TGTGCCAGCAGCCAAGCGCAGTACACCGGGGAGCTGTTTTTT. Translated: CASSQAQYTGELFF. Full variable domain (missing parts from reference TRBV14 and TRBJ2-2): EAGVTQFPSHSVIEKGQTVTLRCDPISGHDNLYWYRRVMGKEIKFLLHFVKESKQDESGMPNNRFLAERTGGTYSTLKVQPAELEDSGVYFCASSQAQYTGELFFGEGSRLTVL.

V and J are TRBV6-1 and TRBJ1-6; D gene ambiguous. CDR3 length equals 15 residues. CDR1 is MNHNS and CDR2 is SASEGT in the germline V gene. Deletions cut 2 bases from V and 4 bases from J, with 9 bases between. The CDR3 region has the DNA TGTGCCAGCAGTGAACGGAGGATTTATAATTCACCCCTCCACTTT. It codes for CASSERRIYNSPLHF.

The chain joins TRBV12-3 or TRBV12-4 to TRBJ2-7; 8 positions agree with TRBD1. This CDR3 has 13 amino acids. V lost 6 bases to trimming and J lost 5 bases; unmatched junction nucleotides: 6. The CDR3 sequence is CASRATGVDEQYF. CDR3 sequence (DNA): TGTGCCAGCAGGGCGACAGGGGTGGACGAGCAGTACTTC.

The chain employs TRBV6-2 or TRBV6-3 and TRBJ1-1; unclear D gene. CDR1 is MNHEY and CDR2 is SVGEGT in the germline V gene. This CDR3 contains 13 residues. Trimming shortened V by 6 bases and J by 1 base, and 9 bases separated the two germline ends. This CDR3 reads CASSRETNTEAFF. DNA of the CDR3: TGTGCCAGCAGCCGAGAGACGAACACTGAAGCTTTCTTT.

The chain couples TRBV5-4 to TRBJ2-1; 8 bases agree with TRBD2. The J segment lost 12 bases and the V segment lost 0 bases, leaving 11 bases of the junction unmatched. Germline V CDR1 and CDR2: SGHNT, YYREEE (reference sequence). CDR3 length: 15 residues. CDR3 DNA: TGTGCCAGCAGCTTGGGGTTATCGGGGGGGGATGCGCAGTTCTTC. It codes for CASSLGLSGGDAQFF.

The chain couples TRBV3-1 (or the pseudogene TRBV3-2) to TRBJ2-2; 10 nucleotides align to TRBD1. Unmatched junction bases numbered 1, after V lost 3 bases and J lost 3 bases. The CDR3 is 15 amino acids. The germline gives CDR1 LGHDT, CDR2 YNNKEL (reference sequence). This CDR3 reads CASSQGTGDTGELFF. For the CDR3, the DNA is TGTGCCAGCAGCCAGGGGACAGGGGACACCGGGGAGCTGTTTTTT.

The rearrangement joins TRBV9 to TRBJ2-7; D possibly corresponds to TRBD1 (5 bases). Trimming pared 7 bases from V and 4 bases from J, leaving 12 bases between. The CDR3 covers 12 residues. Germline loops: CDR1 SGDLS, CDR2 YYNGEE. The chain's CDR3 is CASGAVDYEQYF. In nucleotides, the CDR3 is TGTGCCAGCGGGGCCGTTGATTACGAGCAGTACTTC.

The rearrangement links TRBV2 to TRBJ2-3; D is possibly TRBD1 (6 bases). Per germline, CDR1 SNHLY and CDR2 FYNNEI. The CDR3 is made up of 13 amino acids. Between the trimmed V and J ends, which lost 4 bases and 8 bases, there was a span of 13 bases. In nucleotides, the CDR3 is TGTGCCAGCAGTGGGACAGTCCAAGGTACGCAGTATTTT. Amino acid sequence: CASSGTVQGTQYF.

This sequence joins TRBV6-4 and TRBJ2-2; D remains ambiguous. The CDR3 has 14 residues. V lost 5 bases, J lost 5 bases, and 12 bases lay in between. Germline CDR1 MRHNA, CDR2 SNTAGT. Here the CDR3 reads CASSKDGFTGELFF. CDR3 bases: TGTGCCAGCAGTAAAGACGGGTTTACCGGGGAGCTGTTTTTT.